The text below deals with one T cell receptor beta chain. The antigen is not known. Both 60 Vbeta primers and 13 Jbeta primers went into the PCR. The table came from immunoSEQ multiplex PCR; TCRdb's copy has only in-frame clones and leaves some out. Of roughly 80,000 clones listed, around 67% are singletons. This sample is drawn from a study of cytomegalovirus exposure and HLA in healthy donors. Study-level points and caveats: It was likely that a cluster of highly shared sequence variants was a sequencing artifact. In an earlier analysis, most TCR beta V segments were productive about 87% or about 30% of the time.

The CDR3 length is 13 residues. The J segment lost 12 bases and the V segment lost 4 bases, leaving 10 bases of the junction unmatched. Germline V gene lookup returns CDR1 LGHNA and CDR2 YNFKEQ. Sequences were obtained from PBMCs. The receptor was isolated from a woman aged 50 to 65 in good health and CMV-seropositive. The chain employs TRBV4-2 and TRBJ1-1, with TRBD1 identical over 8 bases. CDR3 bases: TGTGCCAGCAGCCCAACCCCCGACAGGGGACCTTTCTTT. As protein: CASSPTPDRGPFF.